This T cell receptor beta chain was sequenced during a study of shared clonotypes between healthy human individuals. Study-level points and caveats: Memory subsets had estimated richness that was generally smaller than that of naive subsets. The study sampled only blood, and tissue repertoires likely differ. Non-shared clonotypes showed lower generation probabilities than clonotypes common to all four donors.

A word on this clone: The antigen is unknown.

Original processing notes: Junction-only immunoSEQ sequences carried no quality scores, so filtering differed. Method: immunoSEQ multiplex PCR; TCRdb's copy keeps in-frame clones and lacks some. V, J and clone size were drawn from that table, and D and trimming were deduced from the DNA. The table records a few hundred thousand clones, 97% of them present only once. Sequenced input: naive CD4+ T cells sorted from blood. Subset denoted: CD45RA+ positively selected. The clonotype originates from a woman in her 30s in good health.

The CDR3 sequence: CASSPQGFNQPQHF. In nucleotides, the CDR3 is TGTGCCAGCAGTCCCCAGGGTTTTAATCAGCCCCAGCATTTT. The genes are TRBV6-1 and TRBJ1-5; D may be TRBD1 (5 bases). There are 14 residues in the CDR3. Trimming left V 5 bases short and J 4 bases short, with 12 bases between. CDR1 and CDR2 (germline): MNHNS, SASEGT.